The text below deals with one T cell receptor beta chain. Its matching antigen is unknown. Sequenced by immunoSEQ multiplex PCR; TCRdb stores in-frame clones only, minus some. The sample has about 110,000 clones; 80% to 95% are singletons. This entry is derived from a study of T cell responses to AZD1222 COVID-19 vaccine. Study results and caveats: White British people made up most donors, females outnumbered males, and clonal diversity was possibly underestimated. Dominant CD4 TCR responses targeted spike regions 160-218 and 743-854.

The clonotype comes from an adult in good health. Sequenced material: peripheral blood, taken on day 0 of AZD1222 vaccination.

This CDR3 reads CASSSGRDYYGYTF. As DNA, the CDR3 is TGTGCCAGCAGCTCCGGAAGGGACTACTATGGCTACACCTTC. V and J are TRBV28 and TRBJ1-2, with a possible D match to TRBD1 (5 bases). The V and J ends lost 6 bases and 3 bases respectively, with 14 bases between them. CDR3 length: 14 amino acids. Germline lookup yields CDR1 MDHEN and CDR2 SYDVKM.